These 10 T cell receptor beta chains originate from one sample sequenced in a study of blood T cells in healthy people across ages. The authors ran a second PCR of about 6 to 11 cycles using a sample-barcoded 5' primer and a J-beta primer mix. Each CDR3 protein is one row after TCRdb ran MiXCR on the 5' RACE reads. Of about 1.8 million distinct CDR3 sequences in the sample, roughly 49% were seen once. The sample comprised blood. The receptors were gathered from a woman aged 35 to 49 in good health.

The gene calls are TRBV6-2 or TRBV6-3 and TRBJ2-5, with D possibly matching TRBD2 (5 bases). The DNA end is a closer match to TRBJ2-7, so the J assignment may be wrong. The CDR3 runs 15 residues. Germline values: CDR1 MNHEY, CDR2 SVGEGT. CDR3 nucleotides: TGTGCCAGCAGTTACGCAACCGGGCGGCGGGACGAGCAGTACTTC. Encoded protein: CASSYATGRRDEQYF.

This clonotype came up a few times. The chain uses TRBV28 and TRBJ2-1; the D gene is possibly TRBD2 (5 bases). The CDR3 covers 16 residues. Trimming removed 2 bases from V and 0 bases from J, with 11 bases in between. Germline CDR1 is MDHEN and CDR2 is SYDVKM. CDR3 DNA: TGTGCCAGCAGTTTAACGGGGTTGGGCTCCTACAATGAGCAGTTCTTC. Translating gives CASSLTGLGSYNEQFF.

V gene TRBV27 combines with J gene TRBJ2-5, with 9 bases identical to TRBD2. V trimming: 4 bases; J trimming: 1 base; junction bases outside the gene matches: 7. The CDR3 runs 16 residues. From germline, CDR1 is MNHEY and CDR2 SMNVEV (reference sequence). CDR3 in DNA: TGTGCCAGCAGTTGGTCAGCGGGGGGCCTCCAAGAGACCCAGTACTTC. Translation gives CASSWSAGGLQETQYF.

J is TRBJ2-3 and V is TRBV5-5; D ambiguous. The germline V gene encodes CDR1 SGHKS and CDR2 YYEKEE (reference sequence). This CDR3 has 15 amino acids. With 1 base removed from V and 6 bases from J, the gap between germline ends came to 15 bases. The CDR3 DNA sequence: TGTGCCAGCAGCTTGATTCCAACCCAATCCGATACGCAGTATTTT. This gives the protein CASSLIPTQSDTQYF.

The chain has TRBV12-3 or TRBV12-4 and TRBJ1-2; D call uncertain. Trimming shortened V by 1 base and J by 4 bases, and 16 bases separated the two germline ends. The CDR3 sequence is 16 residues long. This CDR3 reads CASSLEETPGVYGYTF. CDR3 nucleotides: TGTGCCAGCAGTTTAGAAGAGACACCAGGAGTCTATGGCTACACCTTC.

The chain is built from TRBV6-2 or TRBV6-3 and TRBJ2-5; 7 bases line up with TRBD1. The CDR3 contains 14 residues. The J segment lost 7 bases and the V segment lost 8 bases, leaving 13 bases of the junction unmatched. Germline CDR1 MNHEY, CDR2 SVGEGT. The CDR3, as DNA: TGTGCCAGCGAACGTGACAGGGTGGAAGGGACCCAGTACTTC. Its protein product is CASERDRVEGTQYF.

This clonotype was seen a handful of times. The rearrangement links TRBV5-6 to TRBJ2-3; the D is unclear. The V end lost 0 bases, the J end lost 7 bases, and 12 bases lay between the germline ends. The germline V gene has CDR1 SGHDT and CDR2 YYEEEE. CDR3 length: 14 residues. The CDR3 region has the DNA TGTGCCAGCAGCTTGGAGACGGGCTTGAATACGCAGTATTTT. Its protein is CASSLETGLNTQYF.

For the CDR3, the DNA is TGTGCCGCAGTTGAGGCAGGGCCCAATCAGCCCCAGCATTTT. Encoded protein: CAAVEAGPNQPQHF. The chain uses TRBV6-6 and TRBJ1-5; the D gene is possibly TRBD1 (5 bases). Trimming shortened V by 11 bases and J by 3 bases, and 17 bases separated the two germline ends. Germline V gene lookup returns CDR1 MNHNY and CDR2 SVGAGI (reference sequence). This CDR3 comprises 14 residues.

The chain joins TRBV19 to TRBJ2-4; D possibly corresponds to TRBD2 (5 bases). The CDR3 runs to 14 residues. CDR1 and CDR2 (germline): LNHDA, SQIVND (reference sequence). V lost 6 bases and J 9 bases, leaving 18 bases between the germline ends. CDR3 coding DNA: TGTGCCAGTAGGGAGGTACTACGTCTAGGCATTCAGTACTTC. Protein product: CASREVLRLGIQYF.

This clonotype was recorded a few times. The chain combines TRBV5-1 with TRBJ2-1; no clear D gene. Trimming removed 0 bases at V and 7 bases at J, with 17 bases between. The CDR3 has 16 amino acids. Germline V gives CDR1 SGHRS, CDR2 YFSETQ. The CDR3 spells CASSLVAALGSNEQFF. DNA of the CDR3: TGCGCCAGCAGCTTGGTGGCGGCCTTGGGAAGTAATGAGCAGTTCTTC. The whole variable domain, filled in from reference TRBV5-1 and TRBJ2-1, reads KAGVTQTPRYLIKTRGQQVTLSCSPISGHRSVSWYQQTPGQGLQFLFEYFSETQRNKGNFPGRFSGRQFSNSRSEMNVSTLELGDSALYLCASSLVAALGSNEQFFGPGTRLTVL.